This T cell receptor beta chain stems from a study of blood T cell repertoires in COVID-19. The overall study: COVID-19 samples, acute and convalescent, were from the United States, Italy and Spain. The analysed material was cDNA or gDNA that came from T cells, B-cell-depleted T cells, or PBMCs.

Original analysis: It was from reference gene primer amplification that nucleated cell counts were estimated. The repertoire was sequenced with immunoSEQ multiplex PCR; TCRdb's copy has only in-frame clones and lacks some. The V and J calls and clone size are taken from that table; D and trimming were inferred from the DNA. The table has 25,000 to 30,000 clones, 72% seen once. Trimming removed 0 bases from V and 6 bases from J, with 9 bases in between. Germline CDR1 SGHRS, CDR2 YFSETQ. The CDR3 spans 14 residues. The origin of this receptor is a boy younger than 10 with active or convalescent COVID-19. The chain has TRBV5-1 and TRBJ2-2; D gene ambiguous. Sequencing input: peripheral blood. The CDR3 sequence is CASSLAQVAGELFF. The CDR3 DNA reads TGCGCCAGCAGCTTGGCCCAGGTTGCCGGGGAGCTGTTTTTT.